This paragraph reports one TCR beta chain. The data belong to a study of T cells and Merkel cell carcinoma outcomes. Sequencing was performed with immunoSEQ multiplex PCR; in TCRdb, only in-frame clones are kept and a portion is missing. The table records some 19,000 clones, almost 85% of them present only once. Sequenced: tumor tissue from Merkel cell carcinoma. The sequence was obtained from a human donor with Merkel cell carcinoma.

This CDR3 reads CASRYSYEQYF. The CDR3 DNA follows: TGTGCCAGCAGATATTCCTACGAGCAGTACTTC. J is TRBJ2-7 and V is TRBV6-1; D is unresolved. The V end lost 6 bases, the J end lost 1 base, and 4 bases lay between the germline ends. The CDR3 length is 11 residues. Germline assignment: CDR1 MNHNS and CDR2 SASEGT.